The present T cell receptor beta chain was sequenced within a study of cytomegalovirus exposure and HLA in healthy donors. General study points: Most subjects had HLA-A and HLA-B alleles reportedly predicted accurately by TCR beta sequences.

As regards this clone: Its specificity is not known. At one of its ends the junction is not consistent with the germline gene, which may arise from a read error.

Primers for the PCR totalled 60 Vbeta and 13 Jbeta. The repertoire was sequenced with immunoSEQ multiplex PCR; TCRdb's copy has only in-frame clones and lacks some. The top ten hold around 2.5% of the sample, which has approximately 52,000 clones, approximately 80% seen once. There are 11 residues in the CDR3. Germline V CDR1 and CDR2: MDHEN, SYDVKM. The sample was PBMCs. The chain recombines TRBV28 with TRBJ1-1; perhaps TRBD1 as D (6 bases). This sequence originates from a female donor in good health and CMV-seronegative. CDR3 DNA sequence: TGTGCCGGCAGCGGAACAGGGGAAGCTTTCTTT. This sequence encodes CAGSGTGEAFF.